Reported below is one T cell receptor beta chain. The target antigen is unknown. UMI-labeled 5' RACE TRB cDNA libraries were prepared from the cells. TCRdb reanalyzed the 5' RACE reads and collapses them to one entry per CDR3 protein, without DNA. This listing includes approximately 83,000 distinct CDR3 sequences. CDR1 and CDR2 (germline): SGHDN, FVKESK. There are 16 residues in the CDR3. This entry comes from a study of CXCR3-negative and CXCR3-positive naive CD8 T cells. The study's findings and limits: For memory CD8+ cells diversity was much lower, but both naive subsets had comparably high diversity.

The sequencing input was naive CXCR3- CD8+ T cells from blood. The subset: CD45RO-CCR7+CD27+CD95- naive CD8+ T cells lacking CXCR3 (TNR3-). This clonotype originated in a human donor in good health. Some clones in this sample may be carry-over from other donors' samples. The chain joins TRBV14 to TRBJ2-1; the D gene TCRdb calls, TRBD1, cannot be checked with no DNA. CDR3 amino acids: CASSLSWETTYNEQFF.